Below, one T cell receptor beta chain is given with its context. In germline, CDR1 is MNHEY, CDR2 SVGEGT. Trimming took 5 bases from V and 13 from J; bases not matched to a gene: 24. The CDR3 has 18 amino acids. The sample comes from a study of blood T cell repertoires in COVID-19. Using immunoSEQ multiplex PCR, the repertoire was profiled, and TCRdb retains in-frame clones only, with some absent. The table records 200,000 to 250,000 clones, approximately 83% of them present only once. This rearrangement joins TRBV6-2 or TRBV6-3 to TRBJ2-1, with TRBD2 matching over 9 bases. Specimen: peripheral blood. The sequence was collected from a woman aged 55-70 years with acute or convalescent COVID-19. CDR3 coding DNA: TGTGCCAGCAGTCAACCAACCTCCGGGGCGCGGGGGGGCCTTGGTCAGTTCTTC. Translating it yields CASSQPTSGARGGLGQFF.